Listed here are 19 T cell receptor beta chains from one sample, sequenced in a study of cytomegalovirus exposure and HLA in healthy donors (dated by TCRdb to between 2016 and 2019). The library came from the immunoSEQ multiplex PCR assay. A mixture of 60 forward primers for TCR Vbeta segments and 13 reverse primers for TCR Jbeta segments was used in the multiplex PCR. This is the immuneACCESS table as TCRdb keeps it, with only in-frame sequences that have V and J called. A part of the clones is gone; compared with another copy, unresolved V genes explain less than half, and the rest is unexplained. The sample records 110,000 to 150,000 clones, 70% of which are singletons. Roughly 2% of the sample goes to the ten largest clones. Sample: PBMCs. The source is a woman between 55 and 75 years old in good health and CMV-seropositive.

The V and J genes are TRBV28 and TRBJ1-2; D is perhaps TRBD1 (6 bases). The CDR3 contains 12 residues. CDR1 and CDR2 (germline): MDHEN, SYDVKM. V lost 10 bases, J lost 5 bases, and 14 bases lay in between. CDR3 protein: CATSVGQYGYTF. The CDR3 coding sequence is TGTGCCACTTCTGTCGGACAGTATGGCTACACCTTC.

The chain joins TRBV27 to TRBJ1-5, with D unresolved. Trimming removed 2 bases at V and 5 bases at J, with 10 bases between. There are 14 residues in the CDR3. The germline V gene has CDR1 MNHEY and CDR2 SMNVEV (reference sequence). The CDR3 loop is CASSLGGAHQPQHF. CDR3 sequence (DNA): TGTGCCAGCAGTTTAGGAGGCGCCCATCAGCCCCAGCATTTT.

In nucleotides, the CDR3 is TGTGCCAGCAGCGTAGGCCGCGACAGGGGTAAGGTCTATGGCTACACCTTC. Its protein is CASSVGRDRGKVYGYTF. This rearrangement joins TRBV9 to TRBJ1-2; 8 bases match TRBD1. Germline-derived CDR1 and CDR2 are SGDLS and YYNGEE. The ends lost 0 bases at V and 4 bases at J; junction bases unmatched: 11. The CDR3 length is 17 residues. Looking up the rest from reference TRBV9 and TRBJ1-2 gives the full variable domain: DSGVTQTPKHLITATGQRVTLRCSPRSGDLSVYWYQQSLDQGLQFLIQYYNGEERAKGNILERFSAQQFPDLHSELNLSSLELGDSALYFCASSVGRDRGKVYGYTFGSGTRLTVV.

This chain connects TRBV9 to TRBJ2-2, with unresolved D. V lost 1 base and J 4 bases, leaving 8 bases between the germline ends. Germline assignment: CDR1 SGDLS and CDR2 YYNGEE. This CDR3 is built from 14 residues. The CDR3 coding sequence is TGTGCCAGCAGCGTACTGGAGAGCACCGGGGAGCTGTTTTTT. Its protein is CASSVLESTGELFF.

The chain links TRBV28 to TRBJ1-3, with D possibly matching TRBD1 (5 bases). V was shortened by 3 bases and J by 5 bases, with 8 bases between the two germline ends. CDR1 is MDHEN, CDR2 SYDVKM, per germline. This CDR3 is built from 13 residues. DNA of the CDR3: TGTGCCAGCAGTTTGCAGGGTAGAAACACCATATATTTT. Translating it yields CASSLQGRNTIYF.

The V call is TRBV9, the J call TRBJ2-1; 10 nucleotides align to TRBD2. In germline, CDR1 is SGDLS, CDR2 YYNGEE. J was trimmed by 7 bases and V by 10 bases; bases with no gene match: 11. This CDR3 has 14 amino acids. DNA for the CDR3: TGTGCCGGGATTTACGGGACTAGCGCTAATGAGCAGTTCTTC. This translates into CAGIYGTSANEQFF.

This clone appeared a few times. The CDR3, as DNA: TGCGCCAGCAGCGTAGAACAGGGCCATGGGACTGAAGCTTTCTTT. It specifies CASSVEQGHGTEAFF. V usage is TRBV5-1 and J usage is TRBJ1-1; tentatively, D is TRBD1 (6 bases). Germline V gene sequence: CDR1 SGHRS, CDR2 YFSETQ. The CDR3 sequence is 15 residues long. Trimming took 4 bases from V and 5 from J, leaving 18 bases between them.

This clone was counted a few times. This chain connects TRBV28 to TRBJ1-1; the D is unclear. The CDR3 runs to 13 residues. V gave up 7 bases and J gave up 5 bases, with 14 bases separating them. Germline CDR1 and CDR2: MDHEN and SYDVKM. CDR3 protein: CASIGGITTEAFF. CDR3 in DNA: TGTGCCAGCATTGGAGGAATAACTACTGAAGCTTTCTTT.

V usage is TRBV28 and J usage is TRBJ2-7; 12 nucleotides agree with TRBD1. CDR3 length equals 15 residues. With V trimmed by 6 bases and J by 6 bases, 9 bases remained unmatched. Germline V gives CDR1 MDHEN, CDR2 SYDVKM. Here the CDR3 reads CASRTPGQGAGEQYF. The CDR3 DNA reads as TGTGCCAGCAGAACTCCGGGACAGGGGGCCGGCGAGCAGTACTTC.

The rearrangement joins TRBV6-5 to TRBJ1-6; 7 positions agree with TRBD1. This CDR3 spans 14 amino acids. Germline trimming cut 6 bases from V and 5 bases from J; bases unmatched to any gene: 4. CDR1 and CDR2 from the germline V gene are MNHEY and SVGAGI. The CDR3 DNA is TGTGCCAGCAGCCCGGGACAGCATAATTCACCCCTCCACTTT. It translates to CASSPGQHNSPLHF.

This sequence joins TRBV29-1 and TRBJ1-2; TRBD1 matches at 7 bases. This CDR3 contains 13 residues. Germline V lookup: CDR1 SQVTM, CDR2 ANQGSEA. Trimming at V came to 3 bases and at J to 0 bases, leaving 1 base not matched to a gene. The CDR3: CSVDTGANYGYTF. CDR3 DNA sequence: TGCAGCGTTGATACAGGGGCTAACTATGGCTACACCTTC.

DNA for the CDR3: TGTGCCTGGAGTAAAGCAGGGGCTGGAAACACCATATATTTT. This translates into CAWSKAGAGNTIYF. This chain uses TRBV30 with TRBJ1-3; D is possibly TRBD1 (6 bases). V lost 2 bases and J lost 2, with 10 bases in between. Germline V gene sequence: CDR1 GTSNPN, CDR2 SVGIG (reference sequence). CDR3 size: 14 residues.

This sequence joins TRBV29-1 and TRBJ2-1, with D uncertain. Trimming removed 4 bases at V and 1 base at J, with 8 bases between. CDR3 length: 13 residues. Germline CDR1 is SQVTM and CDR2 is ANQGSEA. In DNA, the CDR3 is TGCAGCGTTGCGCTAGTTTCCTACAATGAGCAGTTCTTC. Protein: CSVALVSYNEQFF.

The gene calls are TRBV5-6 and TRBJ1-2; 7 bases fit TRBD1. The CDR3 contains 14 residues. The J segment lost 7 bases and the V segment lost 4 bases, leaving 10 bases of the junction unmatched. Germline CDR1 is SGHDT and CDR2 is YYEEEE. DNA of the CDR3: TGTGCCAGCAGCCTGACAGGGAAGAAGGCTGGCTACACCTTC. Protein sequence: CASSLTGKKAGYTF. The full variable domain, in which reference TRBV5-6 and TRBJ1-2 provide the parts outside the CDR3, is DAGVTQSPTHLIKTRGQQVTLRCSPKSGHDTVSWYQQALGQGPQFIFQYYEEEERQRGNFPDRFSGHQFPNYSSELNVNALLLGDSALYLCASSLTGKKAGYTFGSGTRLTVV.

This sequence joins TRBV2 and TRBJ2-5; D is perhaps TRBD2 (6 bases). This CDR3 contains 13 residues. Trimming removed 4 bases at V and 2 bases at J, with 8 bases between. Germline values: CDR1 SNHLY, CDR2 FYNNEI. The chain's CDR3 is CASSGGLQETQYF. For the CDR3, the DNA is TGTGCCAGCAGTGGGGGACTTCAAGAGACCCAGTACTTC.

This clone turned up a few times. The chain recombines TRBV5-1 with TRBJ2-7; 7 bases line up with TRBD1. The trim removed 0 bases at V and 2 bases at J, leaving 5 bases unmatched. Looked up from germline, CDR1 is SGHRS and CDR2 is YFSETQ. The CDR3 consists of 15 residues. CDR3 bases: TGCGCCAGCAGCTTGGAAGGGACAGCTGCCTACGAGCAGTACTTC. This translates into CASSLEGTAAYEQYF.

The chain links TRBV28 to TRBJ2-1; 9 bases are a match to TRBD1. From germline, CDR1 is MDHEN and CDR2 SYDVKM. CDR3 size: 15 residues. J was trimmed by 8 bases and V by 5 bases; bases with no gene match: 10. The CDR3 loop is CASSPTGTGKDEQFF. CDR3 in DNA: TGTGCCAGCAGTCCTACCGGGACAGGGAAGGATGAGCAGTTCTTC.

The chain links TRBV30 to TRBJ1-2; D gene ambiguous. V was clipped by 5 bases and J by 7 bases, with 11 bases between them. The CDR3 extends over 11 amino acids. The germline CDR1 and CDR2 sequences are GTSNPN and SVGIG (reference sequence). The CDR3 DNA follows: TGTGCCTGGGCCTGGGCAGGTGGCTACACCTTC. Translated, it gives CAWAWAGGYTF. The variable domain in full, with the rest retrieved from reference TRBV30 and TRBJ1-2, is SQTIHQWPATLVQPVGSPLSLECTVEGTSNPNLYWYRQAAGRGLQLLFYSVGIGQISSEVPQNLSASRPQDRQFILSSKKLLLSDSGFYLCAWAWAGGYTFGSGTRLTVV.

The V and J genes are TRBV5-6 and TRBJ1-2; tentatively, D is TRBD1 (5 bases). V gave up 4 bases and J gave up 7 bases, with 20 bases separating them. CDR1 SGHDT and CDR2 YYEEEE come from the germline V gene. The CDR3 totals 15 residues. The CDR3 DNA is TGTGCCAGCAGCGCGGGAAAGGGGTTTTTGGCTGGCTACACCTTC. Translated, it gives CASSAGKGFLAGYTF. Based on the CDR3 plus reference TRBV5-6 and TRBJ1-2, the full variable domain is DAGVTQSPTHLIKTRGQQVTLRCSPKSGHDTVSWYQQALGQGPQFIFQYYEEEERQRGNFPDRFSGHQFPNYSSELNVNALLLGDSALYLCASSAGKGFLAGYTFGSGTRLTVV.